The entry below describes one T cell receptor beta chain. The antigen is not known. This record belongs to a study of identical twins. There were only healthy Caucasians among the donors. General study points: The models gave estimates that fell short of the out-of-frame TCR alpha sharing seen in monozygotic twins.

Looked up from germline, CDR1 is SGHVS and CDR2 is FNYEAQ. The CDR3 consists of 12 residues. V lost 3 bases and J lost 9, with 8 bases in between. TCRdb processed the 5' RACE reads anew with MiXCR; each CDR3 protein has one entry. There are approximately 890,000 distinct CDR3 sequences in the sample; about 12% occur only once, and around 1.5% lies in the top ten. These same data were also listed under a study on yellow fever vaccine responses in identical twins.

The clonotype comes from a woman aged 18-29 years in good health. Material for sequencing was PBMCs. This rearrangement joins TRBV7-6 to TRBJ2-2, with D hard to call. CDR3: CASSFTSRELFF. The CDR3 DNA reads TGTGCCAGCAGCTTCACCAGCCGGGAGCTGTTTTTT.